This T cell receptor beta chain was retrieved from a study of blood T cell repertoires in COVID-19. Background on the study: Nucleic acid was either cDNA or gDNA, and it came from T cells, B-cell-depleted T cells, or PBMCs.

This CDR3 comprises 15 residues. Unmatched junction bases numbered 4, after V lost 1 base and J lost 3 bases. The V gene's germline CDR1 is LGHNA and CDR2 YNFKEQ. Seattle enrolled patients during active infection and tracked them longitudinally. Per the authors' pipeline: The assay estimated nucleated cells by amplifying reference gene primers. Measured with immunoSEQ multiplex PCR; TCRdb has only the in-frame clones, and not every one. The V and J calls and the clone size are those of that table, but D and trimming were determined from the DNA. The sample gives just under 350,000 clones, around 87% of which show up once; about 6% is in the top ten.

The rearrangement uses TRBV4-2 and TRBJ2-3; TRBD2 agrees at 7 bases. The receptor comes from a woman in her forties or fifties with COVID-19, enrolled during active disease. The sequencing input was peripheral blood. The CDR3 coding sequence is TGTGCCAGCAGCCAAGGTGGACTAGAAACAGATACGCAGTATTTT. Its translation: CASSQGGLETDTQYF.